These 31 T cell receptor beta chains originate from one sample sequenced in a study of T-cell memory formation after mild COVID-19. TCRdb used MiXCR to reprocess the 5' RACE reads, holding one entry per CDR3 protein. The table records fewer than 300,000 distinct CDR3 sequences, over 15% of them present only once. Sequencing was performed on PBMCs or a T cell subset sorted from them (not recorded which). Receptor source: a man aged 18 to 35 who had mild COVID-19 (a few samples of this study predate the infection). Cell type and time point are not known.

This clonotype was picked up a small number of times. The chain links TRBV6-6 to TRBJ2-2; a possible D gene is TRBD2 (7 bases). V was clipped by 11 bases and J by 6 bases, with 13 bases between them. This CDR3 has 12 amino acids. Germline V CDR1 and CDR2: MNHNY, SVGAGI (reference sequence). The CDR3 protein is CAARGASGELFF. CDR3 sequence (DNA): TGTGCCGCACGGGGGGCGTCCGGGGAGCTGTTTTTT.

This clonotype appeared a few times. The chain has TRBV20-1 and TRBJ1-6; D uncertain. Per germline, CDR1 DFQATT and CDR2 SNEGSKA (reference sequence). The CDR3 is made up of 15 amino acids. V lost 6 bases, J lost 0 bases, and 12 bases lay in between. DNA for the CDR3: TGCAGTGCGAGACCAGGAGGCTCCTATAATTCACCCCTCCACTTT. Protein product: CSARPGGSYNSPLHF.

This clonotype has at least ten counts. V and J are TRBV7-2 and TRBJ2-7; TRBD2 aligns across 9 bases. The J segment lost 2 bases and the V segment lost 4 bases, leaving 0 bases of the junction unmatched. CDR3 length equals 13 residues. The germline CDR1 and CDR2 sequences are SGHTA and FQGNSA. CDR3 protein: CASSWTSAYEQYV. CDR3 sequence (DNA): TGTGCCAGCAGCTGGACTAGCGCCTACGAGCAGTACGTC.

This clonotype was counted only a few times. CDR3 in DNA: TGTGCCAGCACACAAAGGCACTCCTACGAGCAGTACGTC. This encodes CASTQRHSYEQYV. The chain uses TRBV5-6 and TRBJ2-7; no clear D gene. V was pared by 6 bases and J by 0 bases, with 10 bases between. This CDR3 region has 13 residues. Per germline, CDR1 SGHDT and CDR2 YYEEEE.

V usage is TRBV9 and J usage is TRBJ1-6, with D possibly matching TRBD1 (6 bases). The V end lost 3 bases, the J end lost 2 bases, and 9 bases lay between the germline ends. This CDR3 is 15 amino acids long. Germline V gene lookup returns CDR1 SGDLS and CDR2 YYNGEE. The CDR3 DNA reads TGTGCCAGCAGCGAGAGGGACACCTATAATTCACCCCTCCACTTT. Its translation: CASSERDTYNSPLHF. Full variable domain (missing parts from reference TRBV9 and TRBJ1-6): DSGVTQTPKHLITATGQRVTLRCSPRSGDLSVYWYQQSLDQGLQFLIQYYNGEERAKGNILERFSAQQFPDLHSELNLSSLELGDSALYFCASSERDTYNSPLHFGNGTRLTVT.

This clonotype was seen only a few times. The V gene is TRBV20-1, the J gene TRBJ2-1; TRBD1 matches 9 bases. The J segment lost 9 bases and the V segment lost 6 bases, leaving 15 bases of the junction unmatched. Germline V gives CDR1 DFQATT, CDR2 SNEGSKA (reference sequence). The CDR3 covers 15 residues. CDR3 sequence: CSARAGTGYAVEQFF. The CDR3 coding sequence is TGCAGTGCGCGCGCCGGGACAGGGTATGCCGTTGAGCAGTTCTTC.

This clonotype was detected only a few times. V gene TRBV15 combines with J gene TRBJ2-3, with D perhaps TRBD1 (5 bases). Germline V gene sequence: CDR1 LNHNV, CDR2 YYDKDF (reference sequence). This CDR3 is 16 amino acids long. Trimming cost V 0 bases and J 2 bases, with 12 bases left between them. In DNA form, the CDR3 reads TGTGCCACCAGCAGAGATAAAGGGGCGTCCACAGATACGCAGTATTTT. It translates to CATSRDKGASTDTQYF.

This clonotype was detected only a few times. The CDR3 loop reads CASSEGLHLSYEQYF. Here the CDR3 DNA reads TGTGCCAGCAGTGAAGGCCTGCACCTCTCCTACGAGCAGTACTTC. This chain joins TRBV25-1 and TRBJ2-7; D is unclear. The CDR3 contains 15 residues. V gave up 2 bases and J gave up 0 bases, with 11 bases separating them. Germline CDR1 and CDR2: MGHDK and SYGVNS.

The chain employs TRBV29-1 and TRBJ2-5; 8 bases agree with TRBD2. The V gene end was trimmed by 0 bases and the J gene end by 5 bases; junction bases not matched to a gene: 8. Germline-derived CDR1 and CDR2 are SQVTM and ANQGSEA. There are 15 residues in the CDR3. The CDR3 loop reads CSVEDRGGPGETQYF. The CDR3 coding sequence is TGCAGCGTTGAAGATCGCGGGGGGCCCGGGGAGACCCAGTACTTC.

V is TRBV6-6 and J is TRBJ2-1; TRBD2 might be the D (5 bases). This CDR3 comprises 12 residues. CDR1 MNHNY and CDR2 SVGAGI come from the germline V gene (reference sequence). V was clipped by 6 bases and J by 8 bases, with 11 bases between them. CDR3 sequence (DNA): TGTGCCAGCAGGGAGGAGGACCATGAGCAGTTCTTC. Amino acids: CASREEDHEQFF.

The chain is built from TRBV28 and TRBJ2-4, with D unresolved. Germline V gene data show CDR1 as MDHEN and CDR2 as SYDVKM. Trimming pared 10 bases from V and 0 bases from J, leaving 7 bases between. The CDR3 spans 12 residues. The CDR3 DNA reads TGTGCCACCAGCTTAGCCAAAAACATTCAGTACTTC. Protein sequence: CATSLAKNIQYF.

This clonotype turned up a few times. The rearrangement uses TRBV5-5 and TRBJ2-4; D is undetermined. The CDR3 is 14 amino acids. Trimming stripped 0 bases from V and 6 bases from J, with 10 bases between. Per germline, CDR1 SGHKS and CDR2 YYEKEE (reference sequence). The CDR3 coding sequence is TGTGCCAGCAGCTTGGGTCCAGACCCAAACATTCAGTACTTC. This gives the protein CASSLGPDPNIQYF.

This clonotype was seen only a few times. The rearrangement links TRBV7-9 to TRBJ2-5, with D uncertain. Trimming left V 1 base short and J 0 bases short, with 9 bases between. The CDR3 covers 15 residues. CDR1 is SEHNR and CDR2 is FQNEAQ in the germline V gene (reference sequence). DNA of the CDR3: TGTGCCAGCAGCTTAGATACAAGTTACCAAGAGACCCAGTACTTC. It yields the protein CASSLDTSYQETQYF.

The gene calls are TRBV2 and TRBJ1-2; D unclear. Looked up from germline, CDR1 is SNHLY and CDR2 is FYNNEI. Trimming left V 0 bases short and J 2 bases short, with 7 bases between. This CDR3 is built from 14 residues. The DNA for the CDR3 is TGTGCCAGCAGTGAAGCTAAACGGAACTATGGCTACACCTTC. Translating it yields CASSEAKRNYGYTF.

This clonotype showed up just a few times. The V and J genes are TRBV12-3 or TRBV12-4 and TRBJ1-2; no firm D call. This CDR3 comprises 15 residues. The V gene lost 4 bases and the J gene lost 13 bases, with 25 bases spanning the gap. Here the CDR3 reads CASSSAPGGTFFSTF. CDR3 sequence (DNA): TGTGCCAGCAGTTCGGCCCCGGGAGGCACCTTCTTCTCCACCTTC.

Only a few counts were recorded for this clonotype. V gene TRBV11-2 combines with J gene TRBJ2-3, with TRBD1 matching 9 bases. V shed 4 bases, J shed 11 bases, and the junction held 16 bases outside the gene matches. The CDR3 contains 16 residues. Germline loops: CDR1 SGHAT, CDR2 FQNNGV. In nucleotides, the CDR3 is TGTGCCAGCAGCTCCCCAGCTGACAGGGACAGGGCCCTGCAGTATTTT. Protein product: CASSSPADRDRALQYF.

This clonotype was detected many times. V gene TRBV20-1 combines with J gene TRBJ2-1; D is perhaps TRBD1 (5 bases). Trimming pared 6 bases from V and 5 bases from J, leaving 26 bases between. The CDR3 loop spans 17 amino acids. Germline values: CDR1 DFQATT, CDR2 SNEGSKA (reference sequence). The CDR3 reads CSAQETFSRTLNNEQFF. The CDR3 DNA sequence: TGCAGTGCCCAGGAAACGTTTTCTCGGACATTGAACAATGAGCAGTTCTTC.

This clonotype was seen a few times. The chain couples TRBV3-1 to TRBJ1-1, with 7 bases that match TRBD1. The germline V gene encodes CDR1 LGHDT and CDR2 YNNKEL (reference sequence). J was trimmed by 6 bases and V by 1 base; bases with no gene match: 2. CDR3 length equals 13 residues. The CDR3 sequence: CASSQGTGAEAFF. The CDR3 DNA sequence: TGTGCCAGCAGCCAAGGGACAGGAGCTGAAGCTTTCTTT. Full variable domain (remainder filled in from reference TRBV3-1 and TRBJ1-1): DTAVSQTPKYLVTQMGNDKSIKCEQNLGHDTMYWYKQDSKKFLKIMFSYNNKELIINETVPNRFSPKSPDKAHLNLHINSLELGDSAVYFCASSQGTGAEAFFGQGTRLTVV.

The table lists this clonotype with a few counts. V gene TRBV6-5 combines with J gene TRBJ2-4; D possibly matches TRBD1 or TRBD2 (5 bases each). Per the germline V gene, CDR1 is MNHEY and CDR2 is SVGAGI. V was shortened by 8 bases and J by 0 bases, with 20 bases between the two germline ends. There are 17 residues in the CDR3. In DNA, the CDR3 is TGTGCCAGCCGTATTGGGCAGGGACGGACAGCCAAAAACATTCAGTACTTC. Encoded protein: CASRIGQGRTAKNIQYF.

CDR3 sequence reads: CASTLGQGERNQPQHF. DNA for the CDR3: TGTGCCAGCACCTTAGGGCAGGGTGAACGCAATCAGCCCCAGCATTTT. This chain connects TRBV12-3 or TRBV12-4 to TRBJ1-5; D is perhaps TRBD1 (5 bases). The CDR3 length is 16 residues. V lost 7 bases and J lost 2, with 18 bases in between.

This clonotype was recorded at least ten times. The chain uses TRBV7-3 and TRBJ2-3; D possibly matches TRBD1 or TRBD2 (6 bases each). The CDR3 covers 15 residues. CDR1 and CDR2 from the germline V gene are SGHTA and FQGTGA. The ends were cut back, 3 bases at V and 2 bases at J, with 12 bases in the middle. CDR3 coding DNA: TGTGCCAGCAGCTTGATCGGGGGCCTCACAGATACGCAGTATTTT. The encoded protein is CASSLIGGLTDTQYF.

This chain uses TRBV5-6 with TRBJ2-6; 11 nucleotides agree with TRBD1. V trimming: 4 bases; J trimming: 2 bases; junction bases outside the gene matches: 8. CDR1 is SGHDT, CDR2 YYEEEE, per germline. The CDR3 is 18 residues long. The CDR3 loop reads CASSPRTGGFAGANVLTF. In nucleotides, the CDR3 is TGTGCCAGCAGCCCACGGACAGGGGGCTTTGCTGGGGCCAACGTCCTGACTTTC.

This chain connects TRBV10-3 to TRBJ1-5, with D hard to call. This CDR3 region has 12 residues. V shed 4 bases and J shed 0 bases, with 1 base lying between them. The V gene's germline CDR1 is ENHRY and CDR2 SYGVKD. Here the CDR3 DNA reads TGTGCCATCAGTGCTAGCAATCAGCCCCAGCATTTT. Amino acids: CAISASNQPQHF.

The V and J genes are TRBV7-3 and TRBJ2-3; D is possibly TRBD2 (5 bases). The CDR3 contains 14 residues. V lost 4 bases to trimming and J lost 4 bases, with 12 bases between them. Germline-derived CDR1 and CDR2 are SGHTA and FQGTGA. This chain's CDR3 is CASSYDGRADTQYF. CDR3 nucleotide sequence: TGTGCCAGCAGCTACGACGGGCGGGCAGATACGCAGTATTTT.

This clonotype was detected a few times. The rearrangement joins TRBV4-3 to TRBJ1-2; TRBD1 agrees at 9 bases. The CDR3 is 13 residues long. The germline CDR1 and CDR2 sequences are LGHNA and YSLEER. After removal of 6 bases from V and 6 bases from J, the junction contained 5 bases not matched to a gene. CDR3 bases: TGCGCCAGCAGTGCCGGGACAGGGAATGGCTACACCTTC. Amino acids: CASSAGTGNGYTF.

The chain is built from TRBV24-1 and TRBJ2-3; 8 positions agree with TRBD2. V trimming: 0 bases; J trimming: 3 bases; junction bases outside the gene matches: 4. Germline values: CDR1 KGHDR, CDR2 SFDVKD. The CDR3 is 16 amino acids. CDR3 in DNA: TGTGCCACCAGTGATTTGCGGCGGGGGGTTACAGATACGCAGTATTTT. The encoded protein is CATSDLRRGVTDTQYF.

The CDR3 reads CATTWRGGMNTEAFF. CDR3 in DNA: TGTGCCACCACTTGGAGGGGTGGGATGAACACTGAAGCTTTCTTT. The chain links TRBV6-5 to TRBJ1-1, with D maybe TRBD1 (5 bases). The V gene lost 10 bases and the J gene lost 0 bases, with 18 bases spanning the gap. Per germline, CDR1 MNHEY and CDR2 SVGAGI. The CDR3 sequence is 15 residues long.

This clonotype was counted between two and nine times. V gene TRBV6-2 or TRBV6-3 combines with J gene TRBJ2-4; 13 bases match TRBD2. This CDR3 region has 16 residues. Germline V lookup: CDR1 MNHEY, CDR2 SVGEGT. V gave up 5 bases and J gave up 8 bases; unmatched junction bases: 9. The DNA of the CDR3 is TGTGCCAGCAGTCGACTAGCGGGGGGCCCCTCGGACATTCAGTACTTC. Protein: CASSRLAGGPSDIQYF.

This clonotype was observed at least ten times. In DNA, the CDR3 is TGTGCCAGCAGTTCTCCAGGGGGAAGCACAGATACGCAGTATTTT. This sequence encodes CASSSPGGSTDTQYF. J is TRBJ2-3 and V is TRBV27; 7 nucleotides agree with TRBD1. This CDR3 spans 15 amino acids. The V and J ends lost 4 bases and 0 bases, in that order; junction bases with no gene match: 4. Germline V gives CDR1 MNHEY, CDR2 SMNVEV (reference sequence).

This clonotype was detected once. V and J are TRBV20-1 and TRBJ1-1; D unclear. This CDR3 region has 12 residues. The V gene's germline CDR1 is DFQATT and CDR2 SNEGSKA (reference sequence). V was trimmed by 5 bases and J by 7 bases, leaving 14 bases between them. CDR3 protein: CSAPRMGREAFF. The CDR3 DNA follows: TGCAGTGCTCCACGCATGGGCCGTGAAGCTTTCTTT.

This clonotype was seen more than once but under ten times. This CDR3 reads CASRWGTSNQPQHF. DNA of the CDR3: TGTGCCAGCAGGTGGGGGACCTCAAATCAGCCCCAGCATTTT. The V and J genes are TRBV7-8 and TRBJ1-5; D is perhaps TRBD1 (5 bases). This CDR3 region has 14 residues. Trimming shortened V by 6 bases and J by 4 bases, and 13 bases separated the two germline ends. Germline V gives CDR1 SGHVS, CDR2 FQNEAQ.